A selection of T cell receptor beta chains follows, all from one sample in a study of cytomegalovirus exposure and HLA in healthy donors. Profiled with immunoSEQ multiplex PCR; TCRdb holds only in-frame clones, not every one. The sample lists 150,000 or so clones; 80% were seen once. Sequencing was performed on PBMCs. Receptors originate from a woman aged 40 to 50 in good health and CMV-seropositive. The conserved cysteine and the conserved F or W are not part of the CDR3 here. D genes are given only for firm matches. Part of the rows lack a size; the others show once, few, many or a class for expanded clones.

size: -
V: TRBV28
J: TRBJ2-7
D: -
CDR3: ASSPVGQFYEQY

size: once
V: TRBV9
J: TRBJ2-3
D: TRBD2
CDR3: ASSVGTSGEGTDTQY

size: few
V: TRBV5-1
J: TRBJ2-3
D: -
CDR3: ASSLGRATSQTQY

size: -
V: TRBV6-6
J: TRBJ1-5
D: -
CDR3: ASTTASQPQH

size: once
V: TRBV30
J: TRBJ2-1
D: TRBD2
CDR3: AWSVSLSSGRKAGRRYEQF

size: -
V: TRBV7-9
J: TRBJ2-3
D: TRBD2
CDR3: ASSSWGGRADTQY

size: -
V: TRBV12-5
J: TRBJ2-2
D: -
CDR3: ASGYGTPKTGELF

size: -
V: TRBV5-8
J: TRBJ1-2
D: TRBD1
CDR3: ASSSTGANYGYT

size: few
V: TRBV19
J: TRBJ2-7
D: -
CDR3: ASSINAQGEQY

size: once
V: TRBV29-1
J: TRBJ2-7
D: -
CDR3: SVDLGSEQY

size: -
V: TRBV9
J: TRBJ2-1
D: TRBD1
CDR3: ASSGGQGWNEQF

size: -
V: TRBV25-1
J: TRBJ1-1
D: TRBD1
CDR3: ASSEYRTGTEAF

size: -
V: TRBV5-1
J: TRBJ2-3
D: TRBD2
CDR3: ASSLEGLAGLGVDTQY

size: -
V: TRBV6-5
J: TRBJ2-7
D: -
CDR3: ASTPTGGEQY

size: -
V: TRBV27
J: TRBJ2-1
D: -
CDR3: ASSRTVNEQF

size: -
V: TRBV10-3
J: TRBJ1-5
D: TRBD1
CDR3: AISRDSEISPQH

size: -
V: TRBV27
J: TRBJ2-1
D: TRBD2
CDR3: ASSVSGMNYNEQF

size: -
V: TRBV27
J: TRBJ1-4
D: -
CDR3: ASSPSGGFNEKLF

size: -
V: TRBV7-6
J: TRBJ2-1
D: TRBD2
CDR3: ASSLVPGLAGVRDEQF

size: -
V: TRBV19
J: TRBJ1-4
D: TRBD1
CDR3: ASSLDRGGLTNEKLF

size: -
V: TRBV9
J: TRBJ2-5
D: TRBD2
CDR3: ASSGTGLAMETQY

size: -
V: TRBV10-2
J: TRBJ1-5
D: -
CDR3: ASSESGMDQPQH

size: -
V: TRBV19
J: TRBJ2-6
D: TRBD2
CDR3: ASTRTSGITGANVLT

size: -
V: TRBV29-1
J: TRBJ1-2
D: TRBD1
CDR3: SAAGTGSIGYT

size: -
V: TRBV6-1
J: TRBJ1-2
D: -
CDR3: ASSEGTVRGYT

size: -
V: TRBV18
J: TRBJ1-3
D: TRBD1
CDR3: ASSPLDRVGNTIY

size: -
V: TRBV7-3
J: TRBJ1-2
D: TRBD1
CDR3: ASSLTPAQGINYGYT

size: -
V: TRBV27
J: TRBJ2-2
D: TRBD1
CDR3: ASSSGQGKTGELF

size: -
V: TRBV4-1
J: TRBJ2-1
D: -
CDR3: ASSQAGSPRPNEQF

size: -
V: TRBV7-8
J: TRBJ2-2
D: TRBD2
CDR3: ASSSRGGRADTGELF

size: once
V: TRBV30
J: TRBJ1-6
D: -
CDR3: AWSLEQVSSPLH

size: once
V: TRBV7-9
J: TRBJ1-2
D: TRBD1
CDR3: ASSNRDSRGYT

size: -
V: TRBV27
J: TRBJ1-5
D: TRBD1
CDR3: ASSSGTGGSTNQPQH

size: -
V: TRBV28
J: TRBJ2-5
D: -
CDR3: ASSLQMTQY

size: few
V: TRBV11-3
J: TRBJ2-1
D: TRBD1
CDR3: ASSLGTGDLPSYNEQF

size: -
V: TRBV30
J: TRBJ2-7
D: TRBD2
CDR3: AWNAGRTSGSSYEQY

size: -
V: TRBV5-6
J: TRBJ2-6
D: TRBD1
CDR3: ASSNRDRGLSGANVLT

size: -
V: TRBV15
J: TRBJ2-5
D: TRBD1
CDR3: ATSRDSGQGQETQY

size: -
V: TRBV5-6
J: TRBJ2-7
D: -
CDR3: ASSSLTGFEQY

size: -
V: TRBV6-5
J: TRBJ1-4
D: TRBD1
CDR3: ASSRLRDRGEKLF

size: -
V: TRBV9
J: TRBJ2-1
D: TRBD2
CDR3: ASSVAVNGRANNEQF

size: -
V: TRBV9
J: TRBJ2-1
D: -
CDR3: ASSTGLGEYNEQF

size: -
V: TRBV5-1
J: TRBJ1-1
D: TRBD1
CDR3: ASSLGQGFRLDTEAF

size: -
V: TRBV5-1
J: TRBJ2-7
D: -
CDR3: ASSLEQLYEQY

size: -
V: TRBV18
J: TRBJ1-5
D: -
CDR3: ASSPGRTSQPQH

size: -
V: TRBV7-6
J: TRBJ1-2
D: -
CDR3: ASSLESGGNYGYT

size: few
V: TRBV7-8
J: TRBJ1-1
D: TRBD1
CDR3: ASSPQTGRTTEAF

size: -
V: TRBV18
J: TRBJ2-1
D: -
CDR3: ASSPDSLSYNEQF

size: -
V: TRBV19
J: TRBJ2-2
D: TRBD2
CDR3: ASSIVGGRGPGELF